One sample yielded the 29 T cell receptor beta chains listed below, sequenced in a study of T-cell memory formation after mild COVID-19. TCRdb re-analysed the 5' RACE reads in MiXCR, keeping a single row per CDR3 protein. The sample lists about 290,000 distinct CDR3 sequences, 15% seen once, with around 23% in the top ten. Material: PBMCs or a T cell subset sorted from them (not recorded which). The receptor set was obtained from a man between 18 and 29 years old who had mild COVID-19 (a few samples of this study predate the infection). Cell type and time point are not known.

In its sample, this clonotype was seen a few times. CDR3 in amino acids: CASSVEGLRGYTF. The CDR3 DNA reads as TGTGCCAGCAGCGTGGAGGGCTTGCGTGGCTACACCTTC. This chain connects TRBV3-1 to TRBJ1-2; no firm D call. The CDR3 contains 13 residues. Looked up from germline, CDR1 is LGHDT and CDR2 is YNNKEL (reference sequence). Trimming removed 5 bases from V and 7 bases from J, with 14 bases in between. The variable domain in full, completed from reference TRBV3-1 and TRBJ1-2, reads DTAVSQTPKYLVTQMGNDKSIKCEQNLGHDTMYWYKQDSKKFLKIMFSYNNKELIINETVPNRFSPKSPDKAHLNLHINSLELGDSAVYFCASSVEGLRGYTFGSGTRLTVV.

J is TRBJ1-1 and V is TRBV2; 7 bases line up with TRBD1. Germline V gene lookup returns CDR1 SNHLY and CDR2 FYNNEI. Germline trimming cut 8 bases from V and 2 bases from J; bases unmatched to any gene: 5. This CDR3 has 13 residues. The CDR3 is CASGGQPNTEAFF. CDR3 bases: TGTGCCAGCGGGGGACAGCCAAACACTGAAGCTTTCTTT.

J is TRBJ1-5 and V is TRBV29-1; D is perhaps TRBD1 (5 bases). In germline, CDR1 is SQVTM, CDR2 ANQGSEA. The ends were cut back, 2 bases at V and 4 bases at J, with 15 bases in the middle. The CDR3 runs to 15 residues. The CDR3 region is CSVETSRDFNQPQHF. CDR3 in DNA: TGCAGCGTTGAAACTAGCCGGGACTTTAATCAGCCCCAGCATTTT.

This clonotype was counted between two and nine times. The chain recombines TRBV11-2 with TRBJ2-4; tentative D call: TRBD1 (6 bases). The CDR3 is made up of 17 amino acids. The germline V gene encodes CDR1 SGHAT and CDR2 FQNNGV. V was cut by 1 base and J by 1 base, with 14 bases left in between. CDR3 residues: CASSLGLRGEAKNIQYF. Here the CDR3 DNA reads TGTGCCAGCAGCTTAGGTCTCAGGGGAGAGGCCAAAAACATTCAGTACTTC.

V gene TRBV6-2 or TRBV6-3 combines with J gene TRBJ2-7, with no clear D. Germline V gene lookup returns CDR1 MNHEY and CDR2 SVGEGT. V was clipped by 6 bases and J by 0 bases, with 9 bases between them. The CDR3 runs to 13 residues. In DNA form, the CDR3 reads TGTGCCAGCAGGCAACACCTCTCCTACGAGCAGTACGTC. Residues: CASRQHLSYEQYV.

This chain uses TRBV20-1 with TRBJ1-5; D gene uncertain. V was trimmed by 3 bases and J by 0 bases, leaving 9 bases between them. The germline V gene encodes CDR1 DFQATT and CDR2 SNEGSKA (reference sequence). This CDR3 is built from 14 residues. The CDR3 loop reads CSASGRTSNQPQHF. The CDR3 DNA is TGCAGTGCTAGTGGACGGACTAGCAATCAGCCCCAGCATTTT.

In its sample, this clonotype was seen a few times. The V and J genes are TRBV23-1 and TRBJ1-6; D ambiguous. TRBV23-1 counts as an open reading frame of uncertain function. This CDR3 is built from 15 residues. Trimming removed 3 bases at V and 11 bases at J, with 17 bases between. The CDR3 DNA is TGCGCCAGCAGTCACCCCGGCAGGCAGCAAGCACCCCTCCACTTT. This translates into CASSHPGRQQAPLHF.

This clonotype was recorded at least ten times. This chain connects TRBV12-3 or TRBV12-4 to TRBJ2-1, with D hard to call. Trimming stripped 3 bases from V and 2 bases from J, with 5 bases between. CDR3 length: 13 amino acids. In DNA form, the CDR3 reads TGTGCCAGCAGTTTTACGGCCTACAATGAGCAGTTCTTC. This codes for CASSFTAYNEQFF.

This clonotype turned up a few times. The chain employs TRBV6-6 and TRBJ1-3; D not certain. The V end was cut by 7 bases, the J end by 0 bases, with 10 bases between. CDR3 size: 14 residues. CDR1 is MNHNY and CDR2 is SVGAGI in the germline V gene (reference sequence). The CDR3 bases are TGTGCCAGCATTGAAGCCTCCTCTGGAAACACCATATATTTT. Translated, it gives CASIEASSGNTIYF.

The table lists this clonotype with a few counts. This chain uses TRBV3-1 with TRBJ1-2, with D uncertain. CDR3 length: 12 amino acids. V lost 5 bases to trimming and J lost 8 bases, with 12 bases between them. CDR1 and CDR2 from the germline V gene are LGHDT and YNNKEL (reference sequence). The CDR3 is CASSTREGGYTF. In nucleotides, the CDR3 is TGTGCCAGCAGCACGAGGGAGGGAGGCTACACCTTC.

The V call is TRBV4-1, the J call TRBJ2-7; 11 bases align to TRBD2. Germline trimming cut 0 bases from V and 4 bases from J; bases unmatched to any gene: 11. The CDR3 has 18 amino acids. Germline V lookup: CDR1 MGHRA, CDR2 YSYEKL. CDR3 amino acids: CASSQDITSGGVVYEQYF. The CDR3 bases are TGCGCCAGCAGCCAAGATATCACTAGCGGGGGTGTAGTGTACGAGCAGTACTTC.

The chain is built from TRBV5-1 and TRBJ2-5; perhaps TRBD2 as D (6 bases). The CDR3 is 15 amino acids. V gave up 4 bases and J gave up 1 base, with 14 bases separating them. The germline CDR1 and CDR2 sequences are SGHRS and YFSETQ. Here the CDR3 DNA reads TGCGCCAGCAGCCCCTCACTAGCAACCCAAGAGACCCAGTACTTC. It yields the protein CASSPSLATQETQYF.

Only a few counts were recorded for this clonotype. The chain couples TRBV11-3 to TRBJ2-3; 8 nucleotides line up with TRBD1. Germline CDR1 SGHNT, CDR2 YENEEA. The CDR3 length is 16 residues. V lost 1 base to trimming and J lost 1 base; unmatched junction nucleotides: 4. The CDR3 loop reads CASSLGRGQGTDTQYF. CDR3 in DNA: TGTGCCAGCAGCTTAGGTCGGGGACAGGGCACAGATACGCAGTATTTT.

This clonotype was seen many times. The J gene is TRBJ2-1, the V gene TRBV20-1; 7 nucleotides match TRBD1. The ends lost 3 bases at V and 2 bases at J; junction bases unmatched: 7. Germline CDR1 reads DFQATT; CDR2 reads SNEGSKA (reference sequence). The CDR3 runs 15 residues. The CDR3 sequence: CSARDRTGPYNEQFF. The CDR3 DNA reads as TGCAGTGCTAGGGACCGGACAGGTCCCTACAATGAGCAGTTCTTC.

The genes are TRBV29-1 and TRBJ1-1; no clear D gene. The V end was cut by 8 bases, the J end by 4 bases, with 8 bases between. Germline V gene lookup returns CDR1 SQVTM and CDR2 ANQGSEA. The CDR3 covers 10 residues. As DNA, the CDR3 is TGCAGCTTCCATGGCACTGAAGCTTTCTTT. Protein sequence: CSFHGTEAFF.

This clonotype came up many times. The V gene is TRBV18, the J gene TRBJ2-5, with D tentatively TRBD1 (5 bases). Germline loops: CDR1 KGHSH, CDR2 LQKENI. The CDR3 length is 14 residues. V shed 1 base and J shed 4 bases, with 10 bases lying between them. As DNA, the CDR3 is TGTGCCAGCTCACCACAGGGAACAGGAGAGACCCAGTACTTC. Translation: CASSPQGTGETQYF.

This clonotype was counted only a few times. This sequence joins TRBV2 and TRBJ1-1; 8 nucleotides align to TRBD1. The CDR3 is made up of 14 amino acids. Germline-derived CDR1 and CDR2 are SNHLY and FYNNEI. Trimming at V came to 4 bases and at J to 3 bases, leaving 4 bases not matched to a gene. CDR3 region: CASSGDRWDTEAFF. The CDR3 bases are TGTGCCAGCAGTGGGGACAGGTGGGACACTGAAGCTTTCTTT.

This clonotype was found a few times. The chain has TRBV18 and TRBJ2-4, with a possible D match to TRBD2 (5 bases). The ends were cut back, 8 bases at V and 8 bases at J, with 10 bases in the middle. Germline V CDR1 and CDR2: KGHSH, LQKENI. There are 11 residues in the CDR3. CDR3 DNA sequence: TGTGCCAGCCGGGTGGAGGACATTCAGTACTTC. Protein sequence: CASRVEDIQYF.

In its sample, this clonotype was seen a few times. The CDR3 is CASSQEGRNSQNIQYF. The CDR3 coding sequence is TGTGCCAGCAGCCAAGAGGGCCGCAACAGCCAAAACATTCAGTACTTC. The chain recombines TRBV3-1 with TRBJ2-4; D not certain. Germline CDR1 LGHDT, CDR2 YNNKEL (reference sequence). This CDR3 is 16 amino acids long. V lost 0 bases and J 5 bases, leaving 14 bases between the germline ends.

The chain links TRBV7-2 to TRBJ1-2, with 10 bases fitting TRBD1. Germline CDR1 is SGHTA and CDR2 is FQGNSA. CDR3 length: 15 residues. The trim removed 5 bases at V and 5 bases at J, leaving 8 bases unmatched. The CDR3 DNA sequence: TGTGCCAGCAGCCCTACCGCGGGACAGGGGTATGGCTACACCTTC. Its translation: CASSPTAGQGYGYTF.

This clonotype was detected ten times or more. CDR3 amino acids: CASSETQGEHEKLFF. CDR3 nucleotides: TGCGCCAGCAGCGAGACACAGGGGGAACATGAAAAACTGTTTTTT. This chain joins TRBV5-1 and TRBJ1-4, with 8 nucleotides matching TRBD1. CDR3 length: 15 amino acids. Germline V CDR1 and CDR2: SGHRS, YFSETQ. J was trimmed by 6 bases and V by 4 bases; bases with no gene match: 8.

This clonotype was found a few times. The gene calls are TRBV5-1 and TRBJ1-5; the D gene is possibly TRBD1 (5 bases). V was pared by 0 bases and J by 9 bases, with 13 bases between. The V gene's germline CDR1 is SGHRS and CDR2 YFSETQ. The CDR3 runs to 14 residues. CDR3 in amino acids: CASSLVGGSGPQHF. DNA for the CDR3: TGCGCCAGCAGCTTGGTGGGGGGGTCGGGGCCCCAGCATTTT.

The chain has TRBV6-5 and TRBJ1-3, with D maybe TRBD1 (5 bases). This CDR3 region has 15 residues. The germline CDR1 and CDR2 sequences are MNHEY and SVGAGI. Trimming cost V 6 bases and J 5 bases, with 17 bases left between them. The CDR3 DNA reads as TGTGCCAGCAGCCGAACCGGGGCCCTCCGAAACACCATATATTTT. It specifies CASSRTGALRNTIYF.

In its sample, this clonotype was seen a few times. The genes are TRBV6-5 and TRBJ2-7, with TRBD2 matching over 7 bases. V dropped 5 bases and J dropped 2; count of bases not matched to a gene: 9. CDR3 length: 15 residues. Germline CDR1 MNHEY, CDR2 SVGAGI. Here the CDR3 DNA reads TGTGCCAGCAGTAGACTGGGGGGGTTCCCCTACGAGCAGTACGTC. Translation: CASSRLGGFPYEQYV.

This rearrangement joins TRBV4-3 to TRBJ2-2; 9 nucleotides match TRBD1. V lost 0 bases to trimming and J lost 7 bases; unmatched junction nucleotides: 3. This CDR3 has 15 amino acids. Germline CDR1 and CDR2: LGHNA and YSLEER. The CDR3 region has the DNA TGCGCCAGCAGCCAAGAGGGACAGGGACGCGGGGAGCTGTTTTTT. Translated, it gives CASSQEGQGRGELFF.

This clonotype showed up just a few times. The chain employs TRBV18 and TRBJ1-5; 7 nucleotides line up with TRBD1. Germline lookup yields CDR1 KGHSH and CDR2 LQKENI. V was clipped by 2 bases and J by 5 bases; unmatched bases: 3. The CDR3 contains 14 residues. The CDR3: CASSPYTGDQPQHF. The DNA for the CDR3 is TGTGCCAGCTCACCATATACAGGGGATCAGCCCCAGCATTTT.

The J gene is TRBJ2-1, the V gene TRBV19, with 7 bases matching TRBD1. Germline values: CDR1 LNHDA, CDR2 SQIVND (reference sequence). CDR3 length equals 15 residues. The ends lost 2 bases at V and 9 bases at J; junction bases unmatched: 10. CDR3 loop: CASSIPRQGRGEQFF. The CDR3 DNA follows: TGTGCCAGTAGTATACCGAGACAGGGCCGAGGTGAGCAGTTCTTC.

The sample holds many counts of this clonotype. CDR3 DNA: TGTGCCAGCAGCCAAGCCGAGACGGACAGGGGGCTTGCCAAAAACATTCAGTACTTC. Its protein is CASSQAETDRGLAKNIQYF. The J gene is TRBJ2-4, the V gene TRBV4-2; TRBD1 matches at 11 bases. From germline, CDR1 is LGHNA and CDR2 YNFKEQ. V gave up 1 base and J gave up 1 base; unmatched junction bases: 9. The CDR3 extends over 19 amino acids.

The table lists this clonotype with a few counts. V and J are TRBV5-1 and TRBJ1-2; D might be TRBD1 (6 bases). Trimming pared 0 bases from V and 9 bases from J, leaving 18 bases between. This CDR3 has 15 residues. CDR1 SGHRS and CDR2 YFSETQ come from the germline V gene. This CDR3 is CASSLGTVLSQSYTF. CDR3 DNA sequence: TGCGCCAGCAGCTTGGGGACAGTCCTAAGTCAGAGCTACACCTTC.